This paragraph reports one TCR beta chain. Its antigen is unidentified. The sample belongs to a study of cytomegalovirus exposure and HLA in healthy donors. Study-wide points: Rarity marked most TCR sequences, yet some public TCRs occurred in many donors. A few CMV-associated chains proved CMV antigen-specific in vitro. The productive fraction for most TCR beta V segments was about 90% or about 30% in an earlier analysis. The study put 150 to 200 TCR beta chains on its list as cytomegalovirus-associated.

Trimming shortened V by 0 bases and J by 1 base, and 4 bases separated the two germline ends. The CDR3 has 14 residues. The V gene's germline CDR1 is LGHNA and CDR2 YSLEER. 13 Jbeta primers and 60 Vbeta primers were used for the PCR. TCRdb's table, derived via immunoSEQ multiplex PCR, lists solely in-frame clones and lacks some. The sample consists of approximately 150,000 clones, approximately 77% of them appearing once. The sequence was obtained from a man between 25 and 39 years old in good health and CMV-seropositive. The gene calls are TRBV4-3 and TRBJ1-5; D is unclear. Sequenced input: PBMCs. In DNA, the CDR3 is TGCGCCAGCAGCCAAGAAGAGAGCAATCAGCCCCAGCATTTT. Protein: CASSQEESNQPQHF.